Listed below are T cell receptor beta chains from one sample, sequenced in a study of CD4+ T cells in melanoma. Data came from immunoSEQ multiplex PCR; TCRdb stores just in-frame clones and leaves some out. The data contain 10,000 to 13,000 clones, over 60% of them singletons. The specimen was cells from a culture (not recorded whether cultured in vitro). These receptors all come from a human donor with melanoma. The CDR3 runs from the conserved cysteine through the conserved F or W.

v_gene	j_gene	CDR3aa
TRBV7-3	TRBJ2-1	CASSLLAGGSEQFF
TRBV2	TRBJ1-1	CASEIRGGGTEAFF
TRBV6-5	TRBJ1-5	CASSLNRNQPQHF
TRBV2	TRBJ1-2	CASSEMTGREGYTF
TRBV11-2	TRBJ1-4	CASSLEGDSLGKKLFF
TRBV7-9	TRBJ1-1	CASSLAGQELSLF
TRBV6-1	TRBJ1-5	CASRRTGNQNQPQHF
TRBV5-4	TRBJ2-6	CASITHRSGANVLTF
TRBV18	TRBJ1-1	CASSPLTRNTEAFF
TRBV5-1	TRBJ1-4	CASSSNGGINEKLFF
TRBV9	TRBJ2-2	CASSATLRGLQNTGELFF
TRBV5-1	TRBJ2-1	CASSLELAEVEQFF
TRBV6-6	TRBJ2-7	CASSPRLSGEQYF